This T cell receptor (beta chain) was captured in a study of CD8 T cells in Susac syndrome. As concerns this clonotype: Its antigen is as yet unknown.

Study findings and constraints: It was acknowledged in the study that its TCR sequencing and HLA analysis involved a relatively small number of individuals.

The authors reverse transcribed about 0.5 to 1 ug RNA with random hexamers. Amplification of TCR beta CDR3 across 54 Vbeta and 13 Jbeta was performed with immunoSEQ multiplex PCR. TCRdb redid the calling of the immunoSEQ multiplex PCR reads with MiXCR, one entry per CDR3 protein. The sample carries 120,000 or so distinct CDR3 sequences, 94% recorded once. CDR1 MDHEN and CDR2 SYDVKM come from the germline V gene. The CDR3 consists of 16 residues. The ends lost 6 bases at V and 0 bases at J; junction bases unmatched: 7. The control participants were healthy donors, and these controls were matched with respect to both age and sex. Negative isolation yielded CD4+ and CD8+ T cells, and FACS enriched TEMRA cells.

Source material: CD4+ T cells from PBMCs. This TCR was recovered from a human donor in good health. The chain uses TRBV28 and TRBJ1-5; 8 bases line up with TRBD1. The CDR3 is CASRLQGAGSNQPQHF. CDR3 in DNA: TGTGCCAGCAGACTCCAGGGGGCTGGTAGCAATCAGCCCCAGCATTTT. The full variable domain, in which reference TRBV28 and TRBJ1-5 provide the parts outside the CDR3, is DVKVTQSSRYLVKRTGEKVFLECVQDMDHENMFWYRQDPGLGLRLIYFSYDVKMKEKGDIPEGYSVSREKKERFSLILESASTNQTSMYLCASRLQGAGSNQPQHFGDGTRLSIL.